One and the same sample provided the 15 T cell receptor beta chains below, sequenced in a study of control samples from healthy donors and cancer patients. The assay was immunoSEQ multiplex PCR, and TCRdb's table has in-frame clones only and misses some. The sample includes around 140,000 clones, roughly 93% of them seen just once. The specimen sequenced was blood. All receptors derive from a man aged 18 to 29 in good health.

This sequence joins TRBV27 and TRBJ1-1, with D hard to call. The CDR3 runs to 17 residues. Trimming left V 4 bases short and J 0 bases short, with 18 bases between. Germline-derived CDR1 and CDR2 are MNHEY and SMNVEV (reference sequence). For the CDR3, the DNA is TGTGCCAGCAGTTCCCGGATAGAGGCTCTAATGAACACTGAAGCTTTCTTT. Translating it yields CASSSRIEALMNTEAFF.

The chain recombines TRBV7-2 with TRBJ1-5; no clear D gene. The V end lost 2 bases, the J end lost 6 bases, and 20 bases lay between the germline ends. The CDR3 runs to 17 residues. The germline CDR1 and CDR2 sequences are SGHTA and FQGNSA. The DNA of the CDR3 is TGTGCCAGCAGCTTAACCGCTCGGGGTTCAGCGGCTCAGCCCCAGCATTTT. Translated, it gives CASSLTARGSAAQPQHF.

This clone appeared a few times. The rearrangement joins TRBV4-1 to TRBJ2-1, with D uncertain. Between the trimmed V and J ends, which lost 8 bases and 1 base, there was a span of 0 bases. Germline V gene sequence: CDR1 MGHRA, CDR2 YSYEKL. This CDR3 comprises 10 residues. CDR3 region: CASSYNEQFF. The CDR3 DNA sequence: TGCGCCAGCTCCTACAATGAGCAGTTCTTC.

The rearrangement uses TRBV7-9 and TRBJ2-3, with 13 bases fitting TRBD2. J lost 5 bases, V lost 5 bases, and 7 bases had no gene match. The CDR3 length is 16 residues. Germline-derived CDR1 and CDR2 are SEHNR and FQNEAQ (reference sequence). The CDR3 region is CASSRGTSGMVDTQYF. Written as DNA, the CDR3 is TGTGCCAGCAGCCGTGGGACTAGCGGGATGGTAGATACGCAGTATTTT.

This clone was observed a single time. The CDR3 is CASSLTSSPYGYTF. The CDR3 DNA reads TGCGCCAGCAGTTTGACAAGCAGCCCCTATGGCTACACCTTC. The chain uses TRBV10-1 and TRBJ1-2; no firm D call. The CDR3 extends over 14 amino acids. CDR1 is WNHNN and CDR2 is SYGVQD in the germline V gene (reference sequence). Trimming left V 5 bases short and J 4 bases short, with 14 bases between.

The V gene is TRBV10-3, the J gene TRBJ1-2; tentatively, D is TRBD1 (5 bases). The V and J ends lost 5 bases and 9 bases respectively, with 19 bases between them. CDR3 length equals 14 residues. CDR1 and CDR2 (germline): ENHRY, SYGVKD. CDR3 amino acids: CAISTGTASGSYTF. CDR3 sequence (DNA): TGTGCCATCAGTACCGGGACCGCCTCGGGTAGCTACACCTTC.

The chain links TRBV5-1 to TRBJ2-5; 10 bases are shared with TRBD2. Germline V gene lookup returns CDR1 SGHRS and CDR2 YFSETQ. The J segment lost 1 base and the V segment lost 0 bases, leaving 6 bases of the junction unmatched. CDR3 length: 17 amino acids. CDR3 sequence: CASSLVASGRGQETQYF. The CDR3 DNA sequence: TGCGCCAGCAGCTTGGTCGCGAGCGGGAGGGGCCAAGAGACCCAGTACTTC.

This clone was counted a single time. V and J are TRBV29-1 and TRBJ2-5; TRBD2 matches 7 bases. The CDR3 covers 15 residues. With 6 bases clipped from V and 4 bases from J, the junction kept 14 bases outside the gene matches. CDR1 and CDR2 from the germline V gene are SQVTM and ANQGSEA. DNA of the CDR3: TGCAGCGTCGCCTGGGGGGGAAACCTGGGAGAGACCCAGTACTTC. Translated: CSVAWGGNLGETQYF.

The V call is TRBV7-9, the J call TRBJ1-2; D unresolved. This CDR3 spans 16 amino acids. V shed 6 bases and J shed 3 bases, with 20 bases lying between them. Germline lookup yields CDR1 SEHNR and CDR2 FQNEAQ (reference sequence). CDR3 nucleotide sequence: TGTGCCAGCAGTGAATCGACTAGGGAGGACGACTATGGCTACACCTTC. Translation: CASSESTREDDYGYTF.

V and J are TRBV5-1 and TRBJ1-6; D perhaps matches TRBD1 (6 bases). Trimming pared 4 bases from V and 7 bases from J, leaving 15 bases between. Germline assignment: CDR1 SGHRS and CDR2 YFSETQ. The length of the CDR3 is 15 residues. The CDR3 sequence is CASSPGGGSNSPLHF. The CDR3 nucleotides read TGCGCCAGCAGCCCTGGGGGCGGGAGCAATTCACCCCTCCACTTT.

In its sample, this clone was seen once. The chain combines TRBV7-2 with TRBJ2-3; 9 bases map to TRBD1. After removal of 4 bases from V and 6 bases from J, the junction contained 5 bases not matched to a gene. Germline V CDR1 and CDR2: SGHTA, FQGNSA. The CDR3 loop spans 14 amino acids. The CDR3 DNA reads TGTGCCAGCAGCTCTCGACAGGGGGGCGATACGCAGTATTTT. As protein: CASSSRQGGDTQYF.

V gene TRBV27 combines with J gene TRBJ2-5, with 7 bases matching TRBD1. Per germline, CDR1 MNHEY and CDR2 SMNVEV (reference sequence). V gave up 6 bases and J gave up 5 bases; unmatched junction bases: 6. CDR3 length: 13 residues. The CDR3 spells CASRATGWETQYF. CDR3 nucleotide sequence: TGTGCCAGCAGAGCGACAGGGTGGGAGACCCAGTACTTC.

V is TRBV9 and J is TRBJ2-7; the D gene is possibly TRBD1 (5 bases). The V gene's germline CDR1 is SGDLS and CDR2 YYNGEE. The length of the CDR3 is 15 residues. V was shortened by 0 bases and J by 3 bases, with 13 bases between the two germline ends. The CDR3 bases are TGTGCCAGCAGCGTAGGCCTAGGGGCGAACTACGAGCAGTACTTC. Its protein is CASSVGLGANYEQYF.

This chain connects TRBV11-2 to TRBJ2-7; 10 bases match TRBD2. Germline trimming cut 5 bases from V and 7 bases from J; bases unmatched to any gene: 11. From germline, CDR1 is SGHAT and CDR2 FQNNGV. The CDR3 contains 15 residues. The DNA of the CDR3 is TGTGCCAGCAGCCCCTCTTTAGCGGGAGGATTGGAGCAGTACTTC. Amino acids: CASSPSLAGGLEQYF.

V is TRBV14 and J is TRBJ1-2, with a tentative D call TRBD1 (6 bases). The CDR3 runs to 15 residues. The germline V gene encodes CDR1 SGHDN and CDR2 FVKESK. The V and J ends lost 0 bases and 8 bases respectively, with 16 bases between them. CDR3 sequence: CASSQDLGGARGYTF. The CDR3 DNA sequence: TGTGCCAGCAGCCAAGATCTGGGGGGGGCGCGGGGCTACACCTTC. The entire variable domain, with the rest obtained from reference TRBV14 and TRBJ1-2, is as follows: EAGVTQFPSHSVIEKGQTVTLRCDPISGHDNLYWYRRVMGKEIKFLLHFVKESKQDESGMPNNRFLAERTGGTYSTLKVQPAELEDSGVYFCASSQDLGGARGYTFGSGTRLTVV.